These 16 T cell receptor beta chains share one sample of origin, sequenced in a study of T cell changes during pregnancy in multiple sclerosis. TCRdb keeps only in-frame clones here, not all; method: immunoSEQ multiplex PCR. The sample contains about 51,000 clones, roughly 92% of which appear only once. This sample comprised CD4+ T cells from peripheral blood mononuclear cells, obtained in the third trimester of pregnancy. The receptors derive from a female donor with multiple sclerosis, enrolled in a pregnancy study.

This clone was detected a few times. The CDR3 bases are TGTGCCAGCAGCTTCAGGCGAAATGAAAAACTGTTTTTT. Protein product: CASSFRRNEKLFF. The V and J genes are TRBV5-4 and TRBJ1-4; D is undetermined. Per germline, CDR1 SGHNT and CDR2 YYREEE (reference sequence). Between the trimmed V and J ends, which lost 2 bases and 5 bases, there was a span of 7 bases. This CDR3 region has 13 residues.

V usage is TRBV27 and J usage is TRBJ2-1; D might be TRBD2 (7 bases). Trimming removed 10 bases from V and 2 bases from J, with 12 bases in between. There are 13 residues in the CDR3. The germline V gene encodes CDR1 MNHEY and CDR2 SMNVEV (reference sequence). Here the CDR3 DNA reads TGTGCCACAGGGAGGGGGACCTACAATGAGCAGTTCTTC. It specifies CATGRGTYNEQFF.

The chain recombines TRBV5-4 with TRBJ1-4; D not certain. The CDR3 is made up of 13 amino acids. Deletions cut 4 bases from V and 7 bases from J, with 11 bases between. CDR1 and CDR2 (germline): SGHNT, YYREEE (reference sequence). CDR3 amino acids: CASSPDGGEKLFF. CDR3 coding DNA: TGTGCCAGCAGCCCCGACGGAGGTGAAAAACTGTTTTTT.

DNA of the CDR3: TGCGCCAGCAGCTTAACAGGTCCCGGGGAGCTGTTTTTT. Translating it yields CASSLTGPGELFF. The gene calls are TRBV5-1 and TRBJ2-2; D possibly corresponds to TRBD1 (5 bases). The CDR3 sequence is 13 residues long. Germline CDR1 is SGHRS and CDR2 is YFSETQ. Trimming took 2 bases from V and 6 from J, leaving 8 bases between them. The full variable domain, with the rest looked up from reference TRBV5-1 and TRBJ2-2, is KAGVTQTPRYLIKTRGQQVTLSCSPISGHRSVSWYQQTPGQGLQFLFEYFSETQRNKGNFPGRFSGRQFSNSRSEMNVSTLELGDSALYLCASSLTGPGELFFGEGSRLTVL.

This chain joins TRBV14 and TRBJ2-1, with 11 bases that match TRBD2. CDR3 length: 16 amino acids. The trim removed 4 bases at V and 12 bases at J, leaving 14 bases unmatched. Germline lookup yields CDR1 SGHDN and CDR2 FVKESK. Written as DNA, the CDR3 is TGTGCCAGCAGCCCCTTACTAGCGGGAGTAGGTGCAGGGCAGTTCTTC. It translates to CASSPLLAGVGAGQFF.

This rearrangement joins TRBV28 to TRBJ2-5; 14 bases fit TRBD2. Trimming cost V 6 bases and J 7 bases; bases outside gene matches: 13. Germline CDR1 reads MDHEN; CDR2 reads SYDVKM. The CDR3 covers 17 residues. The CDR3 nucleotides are TGTGCCAGCAGCCGGGGACTAGCGGGAGAACGGGGCGGGACCCAGTACTTC. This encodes CASSRGLAGERGGTQYF.

The CDR3 nucleotides are TGCAGCGTTGAAGATCTTGAGCGGGAGCAGTACTTC. It codes for CSVEDLEREQYF. The J gene is TRBJ2-7, the V gene TRBV29-1, with a possible D match to TRBD2 (5 bases). The length of the CDR3 is 12 residues. V was cut by 0 bases and J by 7 bases, with 10 bases left in between. The germline V gene encodes CDR1 SQVTM and CDR2 ANQGSEA.

This chain's CDR3 is CASSSRVSTDTQYF. DNA for the CDR3: TGTGCCAGCAGCTCTCGCGTTAGCACAGATACGCAGTATTTT. The J gene is TRBJ2-3, the V gene TRBV7-9; D is unclear. The CDR3 loop spans 14 amino acids. CDR1 is SEHNR and CDR2 is FQNEAQ in the germline V gene (reference sequence). Trimming took off 4 bases at V and 0 bases at J, with 8 bases between the two ends.

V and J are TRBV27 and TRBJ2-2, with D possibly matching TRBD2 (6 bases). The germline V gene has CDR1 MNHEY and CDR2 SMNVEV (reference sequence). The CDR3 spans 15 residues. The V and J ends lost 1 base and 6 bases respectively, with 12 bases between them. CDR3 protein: CASSLFLGGPGELFF. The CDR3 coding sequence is TGTGCCAGCAGTTTATTTCTGGGAGGTCCCGGGGAGCTGTTTTTT.

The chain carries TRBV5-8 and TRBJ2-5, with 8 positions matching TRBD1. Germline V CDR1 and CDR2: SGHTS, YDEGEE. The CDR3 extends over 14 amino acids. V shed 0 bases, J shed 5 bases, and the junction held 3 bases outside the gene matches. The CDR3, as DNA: TGTGCCAGCAGCTTGGGACAGGGGAAGGAGACCCAGTACTTC. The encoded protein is CASSLGQGKETQYF.

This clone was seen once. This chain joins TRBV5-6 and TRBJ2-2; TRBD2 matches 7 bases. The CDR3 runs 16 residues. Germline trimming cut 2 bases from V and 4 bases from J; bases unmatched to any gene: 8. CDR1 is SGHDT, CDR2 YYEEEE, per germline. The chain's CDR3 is CASSFGGSWSTGELFF. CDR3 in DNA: TGTGCCAGCAGCTTCGGCGGGAGTTGGTCCACCGGGGAGCTGTTTTTT. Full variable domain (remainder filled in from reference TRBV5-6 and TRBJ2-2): DAGVTQSPTHLIKTRGQQVTLRCSPKSGHDTVSWYQQALGQGPQFIFQYYEEEERQRGNFPDRFSGHQFPNYSSELNVNALLLGDSALYLCASSFGGSWSTGELFFGEGSRLTVL.

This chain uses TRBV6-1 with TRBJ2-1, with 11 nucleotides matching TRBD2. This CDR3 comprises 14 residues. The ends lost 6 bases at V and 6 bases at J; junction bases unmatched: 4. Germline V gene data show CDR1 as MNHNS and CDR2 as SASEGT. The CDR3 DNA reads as TGTGCCAGCAGAATAGCGGGAGGGGTCAATGAGCAGTTCTTC. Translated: CASRIAGGVNEQFF.

CDR3 bases: TGTGCCAGCAGCCAAGTGACGACAGGACTTAATGAAAAACTGTTTTTT. Translation gives CASSQVTTGLNEKLFF. The J gene is TRBJ1-4, the V gene TRBV4-2; a possible D gene is TRBD1 (6 bases). With 1 base removed from V and 4 bases from J, the gap between germline ends came to 13 bases. CDR1 is LGHNA and CDR2 is YNFKEQ in the germline V gene. There are 16 residues in the CDR3.

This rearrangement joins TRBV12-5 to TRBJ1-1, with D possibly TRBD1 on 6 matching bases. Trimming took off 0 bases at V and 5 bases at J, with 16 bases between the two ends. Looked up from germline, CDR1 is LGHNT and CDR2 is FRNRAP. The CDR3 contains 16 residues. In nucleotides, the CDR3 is TGTGCTAGTGGTTTGGTACGAGGAACAGGGTTAACTGAAGCTTTCTTT. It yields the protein CASGLVRGTGLTEAFF.

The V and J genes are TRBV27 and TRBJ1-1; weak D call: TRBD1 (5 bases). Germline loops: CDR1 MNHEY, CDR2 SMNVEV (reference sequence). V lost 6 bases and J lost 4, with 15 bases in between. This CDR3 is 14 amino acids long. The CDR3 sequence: CASRGVGGGTEAFF. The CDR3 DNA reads TGTGCCAGCAGGGGAGTTGGGGGGGGCACTGAAGCTTTCTTT.

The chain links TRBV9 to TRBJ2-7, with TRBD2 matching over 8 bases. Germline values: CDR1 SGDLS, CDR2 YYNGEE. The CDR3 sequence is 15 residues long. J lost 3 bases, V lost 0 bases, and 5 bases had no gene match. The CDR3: CASSVAGLGIYEQYF. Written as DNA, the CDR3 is TGTGCCAGCAGCGTAGCGGGACTAGGAATCTACGAGCAGTACTTC.